Detailed here is one TCR beta chain. The sample comes from a study of blood T cell repertoires in COVID-19. Measured with immunoSEQ multiplex PCR; TCRdb has only the in-frame clones, and not every one. The data contain 150,000 to 200,000 clones, about 83% of them singletons. Germline CDR1 reads SNHLY; CDR2 reads FYNNEI. The J segment lost 0 bases and the V segment lost 10 bases, leaving 11 bases of the junction unmatched. The CDR3 length is 18 residues. The sequence came from a young woman who had recovered from COVID-19. Specimen: peripheral blood. The chain carries TRBV2 and TRBJ2-2, with 13 bases matching TRBD2. The CDR3 loop reads CATPFGTSGAPNTGELFF. The CDR3 DNA sequence: TGTGCCACCCCATTTGGGACTAGCGGGGCTCCGAACACCGGGGAGCTGTTTTTT.